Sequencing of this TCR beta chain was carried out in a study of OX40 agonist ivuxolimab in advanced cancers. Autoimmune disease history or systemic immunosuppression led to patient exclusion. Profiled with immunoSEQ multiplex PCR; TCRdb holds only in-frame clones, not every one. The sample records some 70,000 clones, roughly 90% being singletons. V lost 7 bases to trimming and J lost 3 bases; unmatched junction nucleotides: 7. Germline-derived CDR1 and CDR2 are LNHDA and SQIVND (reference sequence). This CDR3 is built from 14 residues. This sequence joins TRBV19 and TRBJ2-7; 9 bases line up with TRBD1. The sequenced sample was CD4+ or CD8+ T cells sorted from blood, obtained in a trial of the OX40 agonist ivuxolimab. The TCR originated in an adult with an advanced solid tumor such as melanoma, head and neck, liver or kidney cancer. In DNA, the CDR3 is TGTGCCAGTAACCGCGGGACAGGGATCTACGAGCAGTACTTC. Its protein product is CASNRGTGIYEQYF.